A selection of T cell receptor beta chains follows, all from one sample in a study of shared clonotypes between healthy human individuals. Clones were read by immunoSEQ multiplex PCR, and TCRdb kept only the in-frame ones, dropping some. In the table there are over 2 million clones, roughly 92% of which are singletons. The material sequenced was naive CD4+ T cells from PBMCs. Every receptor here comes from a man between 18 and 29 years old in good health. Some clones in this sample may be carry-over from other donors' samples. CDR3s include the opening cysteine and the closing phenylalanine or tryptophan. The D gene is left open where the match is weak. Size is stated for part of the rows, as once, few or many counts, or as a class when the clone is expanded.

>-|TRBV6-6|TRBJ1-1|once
CASSGGVGNTEAFF
TGTGCCAGCAGTGGAGGGGTTGGGAACACTGAAGCTTTCTTT
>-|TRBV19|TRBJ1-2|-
CASSTLRTDYGYTF
TGTGCCAGTAGCACTCTCCGGACTGACTATGGCTACACCTTC
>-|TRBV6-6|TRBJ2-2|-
CASSYVEEGGELFF
TGTGCCAGCAGTTACGTGGAGGAAGGCGGGGAGCTGTTTTTT
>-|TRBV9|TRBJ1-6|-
CASSAWTGSNSPLHF
TGTGCCAGCAGCGCCTGGACTGGTTCTAATTCACCCCTCCACTTT
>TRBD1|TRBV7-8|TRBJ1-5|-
CASSLSSGGRGDQPQHF
TGTGCCAGCAGCCTCTCTTCGGGGGGCAGGGGGGATCAGCCCCAGCATTTT
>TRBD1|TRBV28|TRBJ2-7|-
CASSHRDRSSYEQYF
TGTGCCAGCAGTCACCGGGACAGGAGCTCCTACGAGCAGTACTTC
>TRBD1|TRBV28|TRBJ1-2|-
CASSQGGPQNYGYTF
TGTGCCAGCAGTCAGGGGGGACCGCAGAACTATGGCTACACCTTC
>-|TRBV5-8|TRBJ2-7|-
CASSLRSYEQYF
TGTGCCAGCAGCTTGCGATCCTACGAGCAGTACTTC
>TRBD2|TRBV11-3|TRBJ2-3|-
CASSLGQRDSLMADTQYF
TGTGCCAGCAGCTTAGGCCAGCGGGATAGCCTGATGGCAGATACGCAGTATTTT
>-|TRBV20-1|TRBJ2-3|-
CSARGEGPQYF
TGCAGTGCTAGAGGTGAGGGTCCGCAGTATTTT
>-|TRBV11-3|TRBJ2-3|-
CASSQASSTDTQYF
TGTGCCAGCAGTCAAGCGAGTAGCACAGATACGCAGTATTTT
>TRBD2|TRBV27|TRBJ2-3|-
CASRYTSGSSDTQYF
TGTGCCAGCCGGTATACTAGCGGGAGTTCAGATACGCAGTATTTT
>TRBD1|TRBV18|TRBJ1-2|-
CASSPDRGPGYTF
TGTGCCAGCTCGCCCGACAGGGGGCCTGGCTACACCTTC
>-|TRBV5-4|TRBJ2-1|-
CASSLGTESYNEQFF
TGTGCCAGCAGCTTGGGAACAGAATCCTACAATGAGCAGTTCTTC
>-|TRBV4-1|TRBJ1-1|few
CASSQEYLRPPEAFF
TGCGCCAGCAGCCAAGAGTATTTGAGGCCACCTGAAGCTTTCTTT
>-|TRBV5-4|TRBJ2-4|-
CASSSRGAAKNIQYF
TGTGCCAGCAGCTCTAGGGGCGCAGCGAAAAACATTCAGTACTTC
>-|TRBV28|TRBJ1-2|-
CASSPDGRRYTF
TGTGCCAGCAGTCCCGACGGTAGGCGCTACACCTTC
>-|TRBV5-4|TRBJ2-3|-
CASSLASSTDTQYF
TGTGCCAGCAGCTTGGCCTCTTCCACAGATACGCAGTATTTT
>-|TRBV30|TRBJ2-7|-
CAWSVTAPYEQYF
TGTGCCTGGAGTGTAACAGCACCCTACGAGCAGTACTTC
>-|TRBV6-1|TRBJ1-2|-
CASSVGGGYTF
TGTGCCAGCAGTGTAGGAGGGGGCTACACCTTC
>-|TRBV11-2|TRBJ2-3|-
CASSLGRHTDTQYF
TGTGCCAGCAGCTTGGGGCGGCACACAGATACGCAGTATTTT
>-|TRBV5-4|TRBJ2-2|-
CASSLAVVGELFF
TGTGCCAGCAGCTTGGCTGTAGTGGGGGAGCTGTTTTTT
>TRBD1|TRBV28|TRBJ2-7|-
CASSSGQGVGEQYF
TGTGCCAGCAGCTCGGGACAGGGAGTGGGGGAGCAGTACTTC
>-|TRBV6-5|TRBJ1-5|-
CASRQTGNQPQHF
TGTGCCAGCAGACAAACAGGGAATCAGCCCCAGCATTTT
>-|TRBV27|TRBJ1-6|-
CASSPWSSYNSPLHF
TGTGCCAGCTCTCCGTGGAGCTCCTATAATTCACCCCTCCACTTT
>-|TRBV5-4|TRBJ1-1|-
CASSFPGGMNTEAFF
TGTGCCAGCAGCTTCCCTGGGGGAATGAACACTGAAGCTTTCTTT
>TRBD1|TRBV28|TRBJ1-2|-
CASSTRQGNYGYTF
TGTGCCAGCAGCACCAGACAGGGAAACTATGGCTACACCTTC